This is a list of T cell receptor beta chains from one sample in a study of blood T cell repertoires in COVID-19. The repertoire was sequenced with immunoSEQ multiplex PCR; TCRdb's copy has only in-frame clones and lacks some. The repertoire holds about 370,000 clones, with 85% to 90% as singletons. The material sequenced was PBMCs or T cells enriched from blood (not recorded which). The receptors originated from a man aged 18 to 30 who had recovered from COVID-19. Each CDR3 is given with its conserved first and last residue. D genes are given only for firm matches. The size entry is marked missing in some rows and otherwise reads once, few, many or a size class.

CDR3nt: TGTGCCAGCAGCCACGCCGGGAGCTCCTACGAGCAGTACTTC
CDR3aa: CASSHAGSSYEQYF
j_gene: TRBJ2-7
abundance: .
v_gene: TRBV6-5
d_gene: .

CDR3nt: TGTGCCAGCAGTGGTGGGACAGGGTCTTATGGCTACACCTTC
CDR3aa: CASSGGTGSYGYTF
j_gene: TRBJ1-2
abundance: once
v_gene: TRBV2
d_gene: TRBD1

CDR3nt: TGTGCCAGCAGACGGACAGATTATGGCTACACCTTC
CDR3aa: CASRRTDYGYTF
j_gene: TRBJ1-2
abundance: .
v_gene: TRBV28
d_gene: .

CDR3nt: TGTGCCAGCAGCCGAGGACAGGGAGGGCCCAGTAGCACAGATACGCAGTATTTT
CDR3aa: CASSRGQGGPSSTDTQYF
j_gene: TRBJ2-3
abundance: .
v_gene: TRBV5-4
d_gene: .

CDR3nt: TGTGCCAGCAGTTACGGCGGGAGCGGCACAGATACGCAGTATTTT
CDR3aa: CASSYGGSGTDTQYF
j_gene: TRBJ2-3
abundance: .
v_gene: TRBV6-2/TRBV6-3
d_gene: TRBD2

CDR3nt: TGTGCCACCAGCGCCCACGGGGGGGAGACCCAGTACTTC
CDR3aa: CATSAHGGETQYF
j_gene: TRBJ2-5
abundance: .
v_gene: TRBV15
d_gene: TRBD2

CDR3nt: TGTGCCTGGAGTCTCAGCGGGAGGCTAGATACGCAGTATTTT
CDR3aa: CAWSLSGRLDTQYF
j_gene: TRBJ2-3
abundance: .
v_gene: TRBV30
d_gene: TRBD2

CDR3nt: .
CDR3aa: CASSSSGFDQPQHF
j_gene: TRBJ1-5
abundance: .
v_gene: TRBV6-5
d_gene: .

CDR3nt: TGTGCCAGCACCGCACAGGGGACCACCGGGGAGCTGTTTTTT
CDR3aa: CASTAQGTTGELFF
j_gene: TRBJ2-2
abundance: .
v_gene: TRBV5-6
d_gene: TRBD1

CDR3nt: TGCGCCAGCAGCAGACAGGGGGCGGCTAATGAAAAACTGTTTTTT
CDR3aa: CASSRQGAANEKLFF
j_gene: TRBJ1-4
abundance: .
v_gene: TRBV5-1
d_gene: TRBD1

CDR3nt: TGTGCCAGCAGTTCCCTCGGCGGGTTGGCGGCCTATGGCTACACCTTC
CDR3aa: CASSSLGGLAAYGYTF
j_gene: TRBJ1-2
abundance: once
v_gene: TRBV6-5
d_gene: .

CDR3nt: TGTGCCAGTAGTCCCGCCTCACAGGGTACCCACGAGCAGTACTTC
CDR3aa: CASSPASQGTHEQYF
j_gene: TRBJ2-7
abundance: .
v_gene: TRBV19
d_gene: .

CDR3nt: TGTGCCAGCAGCGTGGACAGGGCCGGTTCACCCCTCCACTTT
CDR3aa: CASSVDRAGSPLHF
j_gene: TRBJ1-6
abundance: few
v_gene: TRBV9
d_gene: TRBD1

CDR3nt: TGTGCCTGGGGCCCGGGGGGGGTCGGGCAGGAAAAACTGTTTTTT
CDR3aa: CAWGPGGVGQEKLFF
j_gene: TRBJ1-4
abundance: .
v_gene: TRBV30
d_gene: .

CDR3nt: TGTGCCAGCAGCCCATTCGACAGAAACACTGAAGCTTTCTTT
CDR3aa: CASSPFDRNTEAFF
j_gene: TRBJ1-1
abundance: .
v_gene: TRBV16
d_gene: .

CDR3nt: TGCGCCAGCAGCTTGGGAGTGGGGCGGAAAGAGACCCAGTACTTC
CDR3aa: CASSLGVGRKETQYF
j_gene: TRBJ2-5
abundance: .
v_gene: TRBV5-1
d_gene: .

CDR3nt: TGTGCCAGCAGTTCGACAGGGTATCAGCCCCAGCATTTT
CDR3aa: CASSSTGYQPQHF
j_gene: TRBJ1-5
abundance: .
v_gene: TRBV27
d_gene: TRBD1

CDR3nt: TGTGCCAGCAGTGAAGCGGCGAGGACAGGGTATGGCTACACCTTC
CDR3aa: CASSEAARTGYGYTF
j_gene: TRBJ1-2
abundance: few
v_gene: TRBV6-1
d_gene: TRBD1

CDR3nt: TGTGCCAGCAGTCTCACCCTCGGGACAGAAGCTTTCTTT
CDR3aa: CASSLTLGTEAFF
j_gene: TRBJ1-1
abundance: .
v_gene: TRBV6-2/TRBV6-3
d_gene: .

CDR3nt: TGTGCCAGCACCGGGACAGGGAGAATTAATCAGCCCCAGCATTTT
CDR3aa: CASTGTGRINQPQHF
j_gene: TRBJ1-5
abundance: .
v_gene: TRBV28
d_gene: TRBD1

CDR3nt: TGTGCCACCACCCCGGACAGGGACCAGCCCCAGCATTTT
CDR3aa: CATTPDRDQPQHF
j_gene: TRBJ1-5
abundance: .
v_gene: TRBV15
d_gene: TRBD1

CDR3nt: TGTGCCACCAGTGATCCGGGTCTCACCGGGGAGCTGTTTTTT
CDR3aa: CATSDPGLTGELFF
j_gene: TRBJ2-2
abundance: .
v_gene: TRBV24-1
d_gene: .

CDR3nt: TGTGCCAGCAGCCTGCCGGGACTAGCGTCCTACAATGAGCAGTTCTTC
CDR3aa: CASSLPGLASYNEQFF
j_gene: TRBJ2-1
abundance: .
v_gene: TRBV7-2
d_gene: TRBD2

CDR3nt: TGCAGTGCTAGTTTACCAGGCTCTGGGGCCAACGTCCTGACTTTC
CDR3aa: CSASLPGSGANVLTF
j_gene: TRBJ2-6
abundance: .
v_gene: TRBV20-1
d_gene: .

CDR3nt: TGTGCCAGCAGCTATGATAGAACAGGGAACACTGAAGCTTTCTTT
CDR3aa: CASSYDRTGNTEAFF
j_gene: TRBJ1-1
abundance: .
v_gene: TRBV7-9
d_gene: .

CDR3nt: TGTGCCAGCAGCATCAGGACAGGGGAGAGATTTTTGGGCACAGATACGCAGTATTTT
CDR3aa: CASSIRTGERFLGTDTQYF
j_gene: TRBJ2-3
abundance: .
v_gene: TRBV7-2
d_gene: TRBD1

CDR3nt: TGTGCCACCCGGGACAGCTACACTGAAGCTTTCTTT
CDR3aa: CATRDSYTEAFF
j_gene: TRBJ1-1
abundance: .
v_gene: TRBV2
d_gene: TRBD1

CDR3nt: TGCAGCGTTGAAACAAGTACCCTCGAGCAGTACTTC
CDR3aa: CSVETSTLEQYF
j_gene: TRBJ2-7
abundance: .
v_gene: TRBV29-1
d_gene: .

CDR3nt: TGTGCCAGCACCACTCGCCGGGTTAGCAATCAGCCCCAGCATTTT
CDR3aa: CASTTRRVSNQPQHF
j_gene: TRBJ1-5
abundance: .
v_gene: TRBV28
d_gene: .

CDR3nt: TGTGCCTGGAGTGTAGGGGTTTACAATGAGCAGTTCTTC
CDR3aa: CAWSVGVYNEQFF
j_gene: TRBJ2-1
abundance: .
v_gene: TRBV30
d_gene: .

CDR3nt: TGTGCCAGCAGCCAGATGACAGGTAACACTGAAGCTTTCTTT
CDR3aa: CASSQMTGNTEAFF
j_gene: TRBJ1-1
abundance: .
v_gene: TRBV5-5
d_gene: .

CDR3nt: TGTGCCAGCAGCGTAGATGCAGGGGGAGGTCAGCCCCAGCATTTT
CDR3aa: CASSVDAGGGQPQHF
j_gene: TRBJ1-5
abundance: .
v_gene: TRBV9
d_gene: TRBD1

CDR3nt: TGTGCCAGCAGTTTATATTCTTTGGGCAGGGAAAACTACGAGCAGTACTTC
CDR3aa: CASSLYSLGRENYEQYF
j_gene: TRBJ2-7
abundance: .
v_gene: TRBV28
d_gene: .

CDR3nt: TGCAGTGCTAAGCTGAACACTGAAGCTTTCTTT
CDR3aa: CSAKLNTEAFF
j_gene: TRBJ1-1
abundance: once
v_gene: TRBV20-1
d_gene: .

CDR3nt: TGTGCCAGCAGCCAAGATTACCAGGATGGATACGGCTACACCTTC
CDR3aa: CASSQDYQDGYGYTF
j_gene: TRBJ1-2
abundance: once
v_gene: TRBV14
d_gene: .

CDR3nt: TGCGCCAGCAGCCGCCGGACAGATCTTACAGCTAATGAAAAACTGTTTTTT
CDR3aa: CASSRRTDLTANEKLFF
j_gene: TRBJ1-4
abundance: .
v_gene: TRBV4-1
d_gene: .

CDR3nt: TGTGCCAGCAGTTCCCACCCTTTCAGGGGGCTCAATCAGCCCCAGCATTTT
CDR3aa: CASSSHPFRGLNQPQHF
j_gene: TRBJ1-5
abundance: once
v_gene: TRBV6-2/TRBV6-3
d_gene: TRBD1

CDR3nt: TGTGCCAGCAGGGACAGTGTGCAGTTCTTC
CDR3aa: CASRDSVQFF
j_gene: TRBJ2-1
abundance: .
v_gene: TRBV6-5
d_gene: .

CDR3nt: TGTGCCAGCAACCGGGGGAGGGGTACTGAAGCTTTCTTT
CDR3aa: CASNRGRGTEAFF
j_gene: TRBJ1-1
abundance: .
v_gene: TRBV28
d_gene: .

CDR3nt: TGTGCCAGCAGCCCCTCCGGCGGGGGTCACTATGGCTACACCTTC
CDR3aa: CASSPSGGGHYGYTF
j_gene: TRBJ1-2
abundance: .
v_gene: TRBV7-2
d_gene: .

CDR3nt: TGTGCCAGCAGCGATTTTAGCGGGGCCCGGGAGACCCAGTACTTC
CDR3aa: CASSDFSGARETQYF
j_gene: TRBJ2-5
abundance: once
v_gene: TRBV9
d_gene: TRBD2

CDR3nt: TGTGCTAGTGGTTTACGAGATTACAATGAGCAGTTCTTC
CDR3aa: CASGLRDYNEQFF
j_gene: TRBJ2-1
abundance: .
v_gene: TRBV12-5
d_gene: .

CDR3nt: TGTGCCAGCAGTTTGACAGGGGCCTACGAGCAGTACTTC
CDR3aa: CASSLTGAYEQYF
j_gene: TRBJ2-7
abundance: .
v_gene: TRBV6-2/TRBV6-3
d_gene: TRBD1

CDR3nt: TGTGCCAGCAGCTTAGCTGGTGGCGGGAACACCGGGGAGCTGTTTTTT
CDR3aa: CASSLAGGGNTGELFF
j_gene: TRBJ2-2
abundance: .
v_gene: TRBV7-9
d_gene: .